This record looks at one T cell receptor beta chain sequence and its context. The data belong to a study of blood T cell repertoires in COVID-19. Turning to the study itself: Specimens from acute and convalescent COVID-19 originated in the United States, Italy and Spain. The cDNA or gDNA used as material had been derived from T cells, B-cell-depleted T cells, or PBMCs.

Seattle patients were enrolled during active infection and followed longitudinally. This CDR3 comprises 14 residues. Germline CDR1 reads SGHDN; CDR2 reads FVKESK. V was clipped by 6 bases and J by 2 bases; unmatched bases: 3. As processed by the authors: Researchers report that nucleated cell counts were estimated from reference gene primer amplification. Sequencing used immunoSEQ multiplex PCR; TCRdb keeps in-frame clones, though not all of them. V and J calls plus clone size are reproduced from that table; the DNA served to infer D and trimming. This table has roughly 220,000 clones, around 86% appearing once.

The chain employs TRBV14 and TRBJ1-3, with 8 positions matching TRBD1. The sequence was collected from a woman between 50 and 59 years old with COVID-19, enrolled during active disease. The sequencing input was peripheral blood. CDR3 bases: TGTGCCAGCAGACAACAGGGGGCTGGAAACACCATATATTTT. Protein product: CASRQQGAGNTIYF.